A single sample is the source of the 25 T cell receptor beta chains below, sequenced in a study of T cells in localized non-small cell lung cancer (TCRdb year 2020). Receptor amplification or capture employed the immunoSEQ multiplex PCR assay. TCRdb limited this immuneACCESS table to in-frame rearrangements with V and J called. A share of clones is missing; checked studies link under half to unresolved V genes, and the rest is unexplained. This sample gives 3,500 to 4,500 clones in total; around a fifth of them show up just once. Roughly 5.5% of the sample comes from the top ten. Material: lung tumor tissue, obtained before any cancer treatment. Receptors were obtained from a female donor of 60 years or more with stage I lung adenocarcinoma.

The sample holds a few counts of this clone. The V gene is TRBV9, the J gene TRBJ1-1; D is possibly TRBD1 (6 bases). The V and J ends lost 4 bases and 8 bases respectively, with 15 bases between them. This CDR3 is 13 amino acids long. Germline V CDR1 and CDR2: SGDLS, YYNGEE. The CDR3 loop is CASSTPRGVEAFF. The CDR3 coding sequence is TGTGCCAGCAGCACCCCAAGGGGGGTGGAAGCTTTCTTT.

The V and J genes are TRBV14 and TRBJ1-1, with D unresolved. CDR3 length: 14 residues. The germline V gene has CDR1 SGHDN and CDR2 FVKESK. The V end was cut by 0 bases, the J end by 1 base, with 6 bases between. CDR3 DNA sequence: TGTGCCAGCAGCCAAGAGTGGGGGAACACTGAAGCTTTCTTT. This encodes CASSQEWGNTEAFF.

V is TRBV18 and J is TRBJ1-2; 8 positions match TRBD1. With V trimmed by 3 bases and J by 8 bases, 5 bases remained unmatched. The CDR3 is made up of 13 amino acids. Germline V gene data show CDR1 as KGHSH and CDR2 as LQKENI. CDR3 DNA sequence: TGTGCCAGCTCACCGGGACAGGTCGGCGGCTACACCTTC. It is translated as CASSPGQVGGYTF.

This clone appeared a few times. The chain has TRBV7-2 and TRBJ2-1; TRBD1 matches at 8 bases. Germline CDR1 SGHTA, CDR2 FQGNSA. The CDR3 has 13 amino acids. Trimming took 5 bases from V and 10 from J; bases not matched to a gene: 7. CDR3 sequence: CASSAGQGGEQFF. The CDR3 DNA reads as TGTGCCAGCAGCGCCGGACAGGGTGGCGAGCAGTTCTTC.

V usage is TRBV5-1 and J usage is TRBJ1-4; 8 nucleotides match TRBD1. Germline values: CDR1 SGHRS, CDR2 YFSETQ. The trim removed 4 bases at V and 5 bases at J, leaving 4 bases unmatched. The CDR3 is 14 residues long. CDR3 amino acids: CASSPDRGNEKLFF. CDR3 bases: TGCGCCAGCAGCCCTGACAGGGGCAATGAAAAACTGTTTTTT.

In its sample, this clone ranks as medium-sized (0.01 to 0.1%). The chain links TRBV6-8 to TRBJ2-2; perhaps TRBD1 as D (5 bases). Germline V CDR1 and CDR2: MNHGY, SAAAGT. The CDR3 is made up of 18 amino acids. The V gene lost 2 bases and the J gene lost 1 base, with 17 bases spanning the gap. CDR3 protein: CASSYGYRSFMNTGELFF. DNA of the CDR3: TGTGCCAGCAGTTACGGCTACAGGTCCTTCATGAACACCGGGGAGCTGTTTTTT.

The CDR3: CAWSRPGQGANYGYTF. The CDR3 coding sequence is TGTGCCTGGAGTAGGCCGGGACAGGGGGCTAACTATGGCTACACCTTC. This chain connects TRBV30 to TRBJ1-2; 11 nucleotides match TRBD1. Germline V gives CDR1 GTSNPN, CDR2 SVGIG (reference sequence). V dropped 2 bases and J dropped 0; count of bases not matched to a gene: 5. The CDR3 runs to 16 residues. Using reference TRBV30 and TRBJ1-2 for the parts outside the CDR3, the full variable domain is SQTIHQWPATLVQPVGSPLSLECTVEGTSNPNLYWYRQAAGRGLQLLFYSVGIGQISSEVPQNLSASRPQDRQFILSSKKLLLSDSGFYLCAWSRPGQGANYGYTFGSGTRLTVV.

The rearrangement uses TRBV7-5 and TRBJ2-4. TRBV7-5 is a recognized pseudogene. The CDR3 covers 15 residues. The CDR3 spells CASSLGGRAKNIQYF. DNA for the CDR3: TGTGCCAGCAGCTTGGGGGGCAGAGCCAAAAACATTCAGTACTTC.

This clone was observed a handful of times. The V call is TRBV18, the J call TRBJ1-1, with D possibly TRBD1 on 5 matching bases. V was pared by 4 bases and J by 5 bases, with 14 bases between. The CDR3 spans 14 residues. Germline V gene lookup returns CDR1 KGHSH and CDR2 LQKENI. DNA of the CDR3: TGTGCCAGCTCACTCGACTCAGGGAGGACTGAAGCTTTCTTT. This gives the protein CASSLDSGRTEAFF.

V gene TRBV5-1 combines with J gene TRBJ2-1; D is perhaps TRBD1 (6 bases). The germline V gene encodes CDR1 SGHRS and CDR2 YFSETQ. Trimming cost V 0 bases and J 2 bases, with 9 bases left between them. This CDR3 spans 15 amino acids. In DNA form, the CDR3 reads TGCGCCAGCAGCTTGGCGGACAGAGCCTACAATGAGCAGTTCTTC. Protein product: CASSLADRAYNEQFF.

V is TRBV7-2 and J is TRBJ1-1; D not certain. The V gene's germline CDR1 is SGHTA and CDR2 FQGNSA. The V and J ends lost 4 bases and 1 base respectively, with 7 bases between them. The CDR3 totals 13 residues. The CDR3 reads CASSWRWNTEAFF. In DNA, the CDR3 is TGTGCCAGCAGCTGGAGATGGAACACTGAAGCTTTCTTT.

This chain uses TRBV11-3 with TRBJ1-2, with 8 bases matching TRBD1. CDR1 SGHNT and CDR2 YENEEA come from the germline V gene. The V segment lost 4 bases and the J segment 4 bases; nucleotides outside the gene matches: 5. CDR3 length: 14 residues. The CDR3 DNA reads as TGTGCCAGCAGCTCACAAGGGACAGGCTATGGCTACACCTTC. This translates into CASSSQGTGYGYTF.

This clone is deemed medium-sized. The genes are TRBV11-3 and TRBJ1-2; TRBD1 agrees at 7 bases. The length of the CDR3 is 15 residues. Germline assignment: CDR1 SGHNT and CDR2 YENEEA. Trimming cost V 2 bases and J 2 bases; bases outside gene matches: 5. CDR3 in DNA: TGTGCCAGCAGCTTACCAGGGGGTATAAACTATGGCTACACCTTC. It yields the protein CASSLPGGINYGYTF.

V gene TRBV6-8 combines with J gene TRBJ2-3; the D gene is possibly TRBD1 (6 bases). This CDR3 has 15 residues. The germline V gene has CDR1 MNHGY and CDR2 SAAAGT. V dropped 2 bases and J dropped 4 bases, with 13 bases sitting between them. CDR3: CASSYTGFFSDTQYF. The CDR3 DNA is TGTGCCAGCAGTTACACAGGGTTCTTTTCAGATACGCAGTATTTT.

The chain carries TRBV19 and TRBJ2-4; 9 nucleotides agree with TRBD2. Germline CDR1 reads LNHDA; CDR2 reads SQIVND (reference sequence). The CDR3 covers 18 residues. The V gene end was trimmed by 2 bases and the J gene end by 1 base; junction bases not matched to a gene: 9. Written as DNA, the CDR3 is TGTGCCAGTAGTATAAGTGCGGGAGGGCCTATGGCCAAAAACATTCAGTACTTC. This sequence encodes CASSISAGGPMAKNIQYF.

This clone rates as medium-sized (0.01 to 0.1%). The rearrangement joins TRBV9 to TRBJ1-1; D gene ambiguous. Trimming left V 0 bases short and J 1 base short, with 10 bases between. The germline V gene has CDR1 SGDLS and CDR2 YYNGEE. The CDR3 totals 15 residues. CDR3 sequence (DNA): TGTGCCAGCAGCGTAGGTCCCCAGAGGAACACTGAAGCTTTCTTT. This sequence encodes CASSVGPQRNTEAFF.

In its sample, this clone was seen a few times. The chain joins TRBV14 to TRBJ1-4; a possible D gene is TRBD1 (6 bases). Trimming removed 5 bases from V and 3 bases from J, with 16 bases in between. CDR1 and CDR2 (germline): SGHDN, FVKESK. The CDR3 has 16 residues. The CDR3 here is CASSIRAGAPNEKLFF. The CDR3 DNA follows: TGTGCCAGCAGCATTCGCGCAGGGGCCCCTAATGAAAAACTGTTTTTT.

This clone qualifies as medium-sized. This chain uses TRBV6-8 with TRBJ2-7, with 9 bases identical to TRBD2. The germline gives CDR1 MNHGY, CDR2 SAAAGT. J gave up 5 bases and V 5 bases, and 4 bases lay outside the gene matches. The CDR3 sequence is 13 residues long. CDR3 amino acids: CASSIASGNEQYF. As DNA, the CDR3 is TGTGCCAGCAGTATTGCTAGCGGGAACGAGCAGTACTTC.

This rearrangement joins TRBV11-3 to TRBJ2-2; perhaps TRBD2 as D (6 bases). Germline V gene lookup returns CDR1 SGHNT and CDR2 YENEEA. V lost 4 bases and J 3 bases, leaving 18 bases between the germline ends. The CDR3 sequence is 17 residues long. For the CDR3, the DNA is TGTGCCAGCAGCTCAGTGTCGGCAGGGACTTACACCGGGGAGCTGTTTTTT. This encodes CASSSVSAGTYTGELFF.

This clone was detected only a few times. This chain links TRBV12-2 with TRBJ2-5; no check of the table's D call, TRBD2, against the DNA was made. TRBV12-2 corresponds to a pseudogene. The CDR3 spans 14 residues. Here the CDR3 reads CASSGTSGQETQYF. The CDR3 nucleotides read TGTGCCAGTTCCGGGACTAGCGGCCAAGAGACCCAGTACTTC.

This rearrangement joins TRBV13 to TRBJ1-3; tentative D call: TRBD1 (5 bases). The CDR3 length is 13 residues. In germline, CDR1 is PRHDT, CDR2 FYEKMQ (reference sequence). V lost 6 bases and J lost 4, with 10 bases in between. The CDR3 DNA sequence: TGTGCCAGCAGTTGGTCAGGGGGAAACACCATATATTTT. The encoded protein is CASSWSGGNTIYF.

The chain joins TRBV5-1 to TRBJ2-1; D may correspond to TRBD1 or TRBD2 (5 bases each). Germline V gene sequence: CDR1 SGHRS, CDR2 YFSETQ. The CDR3 covers 15 residues. V was cut by 3 bases and J by 5 bases, with 15 bases left in between. This CDR3 is CASSSIGDGNNEQFF. For the CDR3, the DNA is TGCGCCAGCAGCTCAATCGGGGACGGAAACAATGAGCAGTTCTTC. Drawing the rest from reference TRBV5-1 and TRBJ2-1, the complete variable domain is KAGVTQTPRYLIKTRGQQVTLSCSPISGHRSVSWYQQTPGQGLQFLFEYFSETQRNKGNFPGRFSGRQFSNSRSEMNVSTLELGDSALYLCASSSIGDGNNEQFFGPGTRLTVL.

The CDR3 sequence: CAISESGVGTEAFF. CDR3 bases: TGTGCCATCAGTGAGTCGGGGGTGGGCACTGAAGCTTTCTTT. The chain couples TRBV10-3 to TRBJ1-1; TRBD1 is a possible D gene (5 bases). The ends were cut back, 0 bases at V and 4 bases at J, with 9 bases in the middle. Looked up from germline, CDR1 is ENHRY and CDR2 is SYGVKD. CDR3 length equals 14 residues.

The sample holds a few counts of this clone. V usage is TRBV11-3 and J usage is TRBJ2-2; D not resolved. The ends were cut back, 0 bases at V and 3 bases at J, with 8 bases in the middle. The CDR3 spans 15 residues. CDR1 is SGHNT, CDR2 YENEEA, per germline. The DNA for the CDR3 is TGTGCCAGCAGCTTAGATCTACATCACACCGGGGAGCTGTTTTTT. This translates into CASSLDLHHTGELFF. Complete variable domain (other parts from reference TRBV11-3 and TRBJ2-2): EAGVVQSPRYKIIEKKQPVAFWCNPISGHNTLYWYLQNLGQGPELLIRYENEEAVDDSQLPKDRFSAERLKGVDSTLKIQPAELGDSAVYLCASSLDLHHTGELFFGEGSRLTVL.

This chain connects TRBV5-1 to TRBJ1-3; 8 nucleotides line up with TRBD1. Losses at the gene ends were 4 bases for V and 4 bases for J; bases not matched to a gene: 7. The germline CDR1 and CDR2 sequences are SGHRS and YFSETQ. This CDR3 has 15 amino acids. The CDR3, as DNA: TGCGCCAGCAGCCATTCAGGGGGCGCCGGAAACACCATATATTTT. This gives the protein CASSHSGGAGNTIYF.